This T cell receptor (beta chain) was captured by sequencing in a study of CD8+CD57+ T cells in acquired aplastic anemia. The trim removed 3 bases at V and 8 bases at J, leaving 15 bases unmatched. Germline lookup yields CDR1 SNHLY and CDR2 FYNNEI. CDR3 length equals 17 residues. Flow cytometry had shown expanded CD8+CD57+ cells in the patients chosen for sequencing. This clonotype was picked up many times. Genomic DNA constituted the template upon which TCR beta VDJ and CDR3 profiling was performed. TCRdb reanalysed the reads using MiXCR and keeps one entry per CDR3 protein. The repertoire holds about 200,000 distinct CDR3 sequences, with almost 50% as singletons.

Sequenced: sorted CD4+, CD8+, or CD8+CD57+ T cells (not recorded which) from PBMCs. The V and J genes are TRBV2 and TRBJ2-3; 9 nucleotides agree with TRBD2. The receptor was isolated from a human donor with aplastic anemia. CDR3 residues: CASSELASGGTQGTQYF. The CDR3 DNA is TGTGCCAGCAGTGAGTTGGCCAGCGGGGGGACACAGGGTACGCAGTATTTT.